This is a list of T cell receptor beta chains from one sample in a study of cytomegalovirus exposure and HLA in healthy donors. Using immunoSEQ multiplex PCR, the repertoire was profiled, and TCRdb retains in-frame clones only, with some absent. The table has under 70,000 clones, 86% seen once. Sequencing was performed on PBMCs. These receptors originate from a woman aged 25-40 years in good health and CMV-seronegative. Each CDR3 is given with its conserved first and last residue. D genes are given only for firm matches. The size of a clone is reported for some rows only, either as once, few or many, or as a class for expanded clones.

j_call v_call clone_size d_call cdr3_length cdr3_aa cdr3_nt
TRBJ2-7 TRBV7-3 - - 13 CASSWIGGDEQYF TGTGCCAGCAGCTGGATTGGAGGGGACGAGCAGTACTTC
TRBJ2-2 TRBV6-5 - - 13 CASTRFGGGELFF TGTGCCAGCACCAGATTCGGGGGCGGGGAGCTGTTTTTT
TRBJ1-1 TRBV19 - TRBD1 15 CASSIRDRVGTEAFF TGTGCCAGTAGTATCAGGGACAGGGTTGGAACTGAAGCTTTCTTT
TRBJ1-2 TRBV9 few TRBD1 15 CASSTTAGTAYGYTF TGTGCCAGCAGCACTACTGCCGGGACAGCCTATGGCTACACCTTC
TRBJ2-3 TRBV4-1 - TRBD1 15 CASSYGTVYTDTQYF TGCGCCAGCAGCTATGGGACAGTCTACACAGATACGCAGTATTTT
TRBJ1-5 TRBV7-2 - TRBD1 15 CASSPGTGGNQPQHF TGTGCCAGCAGCCCCGGGACAGGGGGCAATCAGCCCCAGCATTTT
TRBJ1-1 TRBV30 once - 11 CAGERNTEAFF TGTGCCGGTGAGCGGAACACTGAAGCTTTCTTT
TRBJ2-3 TRBV28 - - 15 CASRSNQGSTDTQYF TGTGCCAGCAGGTCCAATCAGGGTAGCACAGATACGCAGTATTTT
TRBJ1-3 TRBV19 - - 15 CASSFRGDSGNTIYF TGTGCCAGTAGTTTCAGGGGTGACTCTGGAAACACCATATATTTT
TRBJ2-1 TRBV2 - TRBD2 17 CASRPGLAGAGWDEQFF TGTGCCAGCAGACCGGGACTAGCGGGAGCCGGATGGGATGAGCAGTTCTTC
TRBJ1-3 TRBV14 - - 15 CASSYQTASGNTIYF TGTGCCAGCAGCTACCAGACAGCCTCTGGAAACACCATATATTTT
TRBJ2-1 TRBV7-6 - TRBD1 15 CASSPTGGQHNEQFF TGTGCCAGCAGCCCCACAGGGGGTCAACACAATGAGCAGTTCTTC
TRBJ2-7 TRBV6-6 - TRBD2 14 CASSYRGGLDEQYF TGTGCCAGCAGTTATCGGGGGGGGTTGGACGAGCAGTACTTC
TRBJ1-1 TRBV5-1 few - 13 CASSWSTDTEAFF TGCGCCAGCAGCTGGTCGACAGACACTGAAGCTTTCTTT
TRBJ2-7 TRBV4-3 few TRBD2 14 CASSPTAGAREQYF TGCGCCAGCAGCCCTACAGCGGGAGCGAGGGAGCAGTACTTC
TRBJ1-2 TRBV19 - TRBD1 12 CASRTRQGDYTF TGTGCCAGTAGGACCCGACAGGGGGACTACACCTTC
TRBJ2-3 TRBV6-6 few - 13 CASSYGTGDTQYF TGTGCCAGCAGTTACGGGACTGGGGATACGCAGTATTTT
TRBJ2-1 TRBV11-3 - TRBD2 16 CASSSTSAQSYNEQFF TGTGCCAGCAGCTCGACTAGCGCCCAATCCTACAATGAGCAGTTCTTC
TRBJ1-2 TRBV11-3 - - 13 CASSLDRGYGYTF TGTGCCAGCAGCTTAGATCGGGGCTATGGCTACACCTTC
TRBJ1-2 TRBV28 - TRBD1 13 CASETGVRGGYTF TGTGCCAGCGAGACAGGGGTTAGAGGTGGCTACACCTTC
TRBJ2-7 TRBV4-3 - TRBD2 13 CASSQGGGVEQYF TGCGCCAGCAGCCAAGGCGGGGGGGTCGAGCAGTACTTC
TRBJ2-7 TRBV27 - - 13 CASSFGPGARDVF -
TRBJ2-1 TRBV19 - TRBD1 15 CASTRDREYYNEQFF TGTGCCAGTACCCGGGACAGGGAGTACTACAATGAGCAGTTCTTC
TRBJ1-1 TRBV18 - - 15 CASSQTGIWNTEAFF TGTGCCAGCTCCCAAACAGGGATTTGGAACACTGAAGCTTTCTTT
TRBJ1-3 TRBV19 - - 15 CASSILPVSGNTIYF TGTGCCAGTAGTATTCTTCCAGTCTCGGGAAACACCATATATTTT
TRBJ2-5 TRBV5-1 - - 13 CASSVSGQETQYF TGCGCCAGCAGCGTTAGCGGTCAAGAGACCCAGTACTTC
TRBJ1-1 TRBV10-2 once - 14 CASSEQGGGSEAFF TGCGCCAGCAGTGAACAAGGGGGAGGGAGTGAAGCTTTCTTT
TRBJ1-2 TRBV10-3 once - 18 CAISDPTAGTMGWGGYTF TGTGCCATCAGTGATCCCACCGCCGGGACAATGGGCTGGGGTGGCTACACCTTC
TRBJ1-1 TRBV19 - - 15 CASSIRTYQNTEAFF TGTGCCAGTAGTATAAGGACATACCAGAACACTGAAGCTTTCTTT
TRBJ2-2 TRBV9 once - 14 CASSPRGITGELFF TGTGCCAGCAGCCCTAGGGGGATCACCGGGGAGCTGTTTTTT
TRBJ2-1 TRBV27 - - 13 CATGKSSYNEQFF TGTGCCACCGGGAAGAGCTCCTACAATGAGCAGTTCTTC
TRBJ1-4 TRBV19 - TRBD1 18 CASSPRPGAGGLREKLFF TGTGCCAGTAGTCCTCGACCCGGGGCAGGGGGTCTGCGGGAAAAACTGTTTTTT
TRBJ2-7 TRBV28 - TRBD1 17 CASSRQGVSIRVYEQYF TGTGCCAGTAGCCGACAGGGGGTGTCGATTCGTGTTTACGAGCAGTACTTC
TRBJ2-1 TRBV9 once TRBD1 15 CASTQGVFSYNEQFF TGTGCCAGCACTCAGGGGGTTTTCTCCTACAATGAGCAGTTCTTC
TRBJ2-1 TRBV27 - - 14 CATGSGISYNEQFF TGTGCCACCGGTTCGGGGATCTCCTACAATGAGCAGTTCTTC
TRBJ1-2 TRBV28 - - 15 CASEGHRDINYGYTF TGTGCCAGCGAGGGCCACCGGGACATTAACTATGGCTACACCTTC
TRBJ2-7 TRBV13 once TRBD2 14 CASSLLAGGNEQYF TGTGCCAGCAGCTTACTAGCGGGAGGGAACGAGCAGTACTTC
TRBJ2-7 TRBV5-6 - TRBD2 15 CASSNGLAGFNEQYF TGTGCCAGCAGCAACGGACTAGCGGGATTCAACGAGCAGTACTTC
TRBJ1-1 TRBV25-1 - TRBD1 15 CASSQLQGEDTEAFF TGTGCCAGCAGTCAACTACAGGGGGAGGACACTGAAGCTTTCTTT
TRBJ2-3 TRBV12-5 once - 18 CASGLVGSLAVGTDTQYF TGTGCTAGTGGTTTGGTGGGTAGCCTAGCAGTAGGCACAGATACGCAGTATTTT
TRBJ1-1 TRBV2 once - 13 CASERELWTEAFF TGTGCCAGCGAGAGGGAGTTATGGACTGAAGCTTTCTTT
TRBJ2-7 TRBV28 - - 14 CASSLYTGPYEQYF TGTGCCAGCAGTTTATACACAGGCCCCTACGAGCAGTACTTC
TRBJ2-7 TRBV20-1 - - 11 CSARTSYEQYF TGCAGTGCTAGGACTTCCTACGAGCAGTACTTC
TRBJ1-1 TRBV29-1 - - 10 CSVSDTEAFF TGCAGCGTTTCAGACACTGAAGCTTTCTTT
TRBJ1-1 TRBV11-2 - - 16 CASSAVGGTGGTEAFF TGTGCCAGCAGCGCAGTCGGTGGGACGGGAGGTACTGAAGCTTTCTTT
TRBJ1-1 TRBV30 - - 16 CAWSDRLGPVNTEAFF TGTGCCTGGAGTGATCGACTGGGGCCCGTGAACACTGAAGCTTTCTTT
TRBJ2-7 TRBV7-2 - TRBD1 16 CASSLSLGSGGYEQYF TGTGCCAGCAGCTTATCCCTCGGCTCAGGGGGCTACGAGCAGTACTTC
TRBJ1-1 TRBV10-2 few - 13 CASRRTVDTEAFF TGCGCCAGCAGACGGACAGTTGACACTGAAGCTTTCTTT
TRBJ1-1 TRBV4-2 - - 15 CASSQEIQGNTEAFF TGTGCCAGCAGCCAAGAGATACAGGGAAACACTGAAGCTTTCTTT
TRBJ1-2 TRBV7-2 - - 12 CASSPQGRGYTF TGTGCCAGCAGCCCCCAGGGCCGCGGCTACACCTTC
TRBJ2-5 TRBV9 - - 15 CASSVGARVAETQYF TGTGCCAGCAGCGTAGGGGCCAGGGTCGCAGAGACCCAGTACTTC
TRBJ2-5 TRBV9 - - 15 CASSSRGHLQETQYF TGTGCCAGCTCATCCCGGGGACACCTACAAGAGACCCAGTACTTC
TRBJ2-1 TRBV2 - TRBD2 14 CARGTSGSYNEQFF TGTGCCAGAGGAACTAGCGGGAGTTACAATGAGCAGTTCTTC
TRBJ1-4 TRBV7-3 - TRBD1 13 CASSPRRGEKLFF TGTGCCAGCAGCCCCCGCAGGGGGGAAAAACTGTTTTTT
TRBJ1-2 TRBV19 - - 13 CASAQQEGYGYTF TGTGCCAGTGCCCAACAAGAGGGCTATGGCTACACCTTC
TRBJ1-1 TRBV18 - - 14 CASSPFGGDTEAFF TGTGCCAGCTCGCCGTTCGGGGGGGACACTGAAGCTTTCTTT
TRBJ1-2 TRBV28 - TRBD1 15 CASSFGEQGDYGYTF TGTGCCAGCAGTTTCGGAGAACAGGGGGACTATGGCTACACCTTC